The rows below give T cell receptor beta chains drawn from one sample of a study of T cell responses to AZD1222 COVID-19 vaccine. The table came from immunoSEQ multiplex PCR; TCRdb's copy has only in-frame clones and leaves some out. Of over 120,000 clones listed, roughly 85% were seen once; the top ten hold about 8%. This specimen was peripheral blood, taken on day 0 of AZD1222 vaccination. These receptors all stem from an adult in good health. Both conserved end residues are part of each CDR3. The D gene is left open where the match is weak. Where a row states a size, it is once, few, many or the class of an expanded clone; other rows omit it.

v_gene,d_gene,abundance,j_gene,CDR3nt,CDR3aa
TRBV7-9,-,-,TRBJ1-1,TGTGCCAGCAGCTTAAGAGGTTACACTGAAGCTTTCTTT,CASSLRGYTEAFF
TRBV29-1,TRBD1,-,TRBJ2-7,TGCAGCGTTGGGGGACAGGAATCCTACGAGCAGTACTTC,CSVGGQESYEQYF
TRBV9,-,once,TRBJ1-4,TGTGCCAGCAGCGAGGGATGGGGCCGGGGTGAAAAACTGTTTTTT,CASSEGWGRGEKLFF
TRBV4-1,TRBD2,-,TRBJ2-1,TGCGCCAGCAGCCCCGCGGAGAGCGGGGGGTACAATGAGCAGTTCTTC,CASSPAESGGYNEQFF
TRBV5-1,-,once,TRBJ1-5,TGCGCCAGCAGCTTGGGAGAGGAGAGCAATCAGCCCCAGCATTTT,CASSLGEESNQPQHF
TRBV15,-,-,TRBJ1-4,TGTGCCACCTTCGGGAGGGATAGGGGAGACGAAAAACTGTTTTTT,CATFGRDRGDEKLFF
TRBV20-1,-,-,TRBJ2-3,TGCAGTGCTAGGGACCTTTATACGCAGTATTTT,CSARDLYTQYF
TRBV27,TRBD1,-,TRBJ1-2,TGTGCCAGCAGTGAACTCGGGACAGCGTACGGCTACACCTTC,CASSELGTAYGYTF
TRBV6-1,-,-,TRBJ1-6,TGTGCCAGCAGTGAAGCGGGGATCTCCTATAATTCACCCCTCCACTTT,CASSEAGISYNSPLHF
TRBV11-2,-,-,TRBJ1-2,TGTGCCAGCAGCTTAGGGGTGAGCGAGGGCTACACCTTC,CASSLGVSEGYTF
TRBV5-6,TRBD1,once,TRBJ1-2,TGTGCCAGCAACCAGGGGGACTATGGCTACACCTTC,CASNQGDYGYTF
TRBV28,TRBD1,-,TRBJ1-6,TGTGCCAGCGGAGGACAGGGTTCCATGAGCTCCTATAATTCACCCCTCCACTTT,CASGGQGSMSSYNSPLHF
TRBV5-1,-,-,TRBJ2-2,TGCGCCAGCAGCACCAGGGTGACCGGGGAGCTGTTTTTT,CASSTRVTGELFF